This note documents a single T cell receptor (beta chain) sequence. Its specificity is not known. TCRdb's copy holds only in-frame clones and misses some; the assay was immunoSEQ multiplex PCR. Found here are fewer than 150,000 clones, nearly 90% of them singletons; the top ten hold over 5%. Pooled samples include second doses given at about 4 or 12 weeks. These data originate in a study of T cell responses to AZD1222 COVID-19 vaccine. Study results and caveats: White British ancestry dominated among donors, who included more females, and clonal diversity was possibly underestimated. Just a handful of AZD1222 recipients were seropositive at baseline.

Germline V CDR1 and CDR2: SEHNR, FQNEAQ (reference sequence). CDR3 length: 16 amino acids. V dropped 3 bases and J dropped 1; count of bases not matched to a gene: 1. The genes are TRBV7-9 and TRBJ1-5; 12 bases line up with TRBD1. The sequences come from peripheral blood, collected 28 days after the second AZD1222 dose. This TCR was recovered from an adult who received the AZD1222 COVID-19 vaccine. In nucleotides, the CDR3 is TGTGCCAGCAGCTTGGGGACAGGGGGCAGCAATCAGCCCCAGCATTTT. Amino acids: CASSLGTGGSNQPQHF. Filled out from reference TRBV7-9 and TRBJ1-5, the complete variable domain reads DTGVSQNPRHKITKRGQNVTFRCDPISEHNRLYWYRQTLGQGPEFLTYFQNEAQLEKSRLLSDRFSAERPKGSFSTLEIQRTEQGDSAMYLCASSLGTGGSNQPQHFGDGTRLSIL.